The next 18 T cell receptor beta chains were all read from a single sample in a study of shared clonotypes between healthy human individuals. Data came from immunoSEQ multiplex PCR; TCRdb stores just in-frame clones and leaves some out. The sample has 950,000 to 1,300,000 clones; around 74% are singletons. The sequencing input was memory CD4+ T cells sorted from blood. Noted subset: CD45RA-negative fraction. The source of these receptors is a man younger than 30 in good health.

The V and J genes are TRBV5-1 and TRBJ2-3, with D unclear. V was cut by 2 bases and J by 1 base, with 5 bases left in between. Germline V gene sequence: CDR1 SGHRS, CDR2 YFSETQ. The CDR3 is 13 residues long. In nucleotides, the CDR3 is TGCGCCAGCAGCTTTTCACGCACAGATACGCAGTATTTT. Protein product: CASSFSRTDTQYF. Supplemented by reference TRBV5-1 and TRBJ2-3, the full variable domain reads KAGVTQTPRYLIKTRGQQVTLSCSPISGHRSVSWYQQTPGQGLQFLFEYFSETQRNKGNFPGRFSGRQFSNSRSEMNVSTLELGDSALYLCASSFSRTDTQYFGPGTRLTVL.

This clone was detected a few times. The J gene is TRBJ2-3, the V gene TRBV6-1; tentative D call: TRBD2 (5 bases). Trimming left V 4 bases short and J 6 bases short, with 14 bases between. The CDR3 spans 14 residues. Per the germline V gene, CDR1 is MNHNS and CDR2 is SASEGT. CDR3 residues: CASSGLTWVDTQYF. In DNA form, the CDR3 reads TGTGCCAGCAGTGGACTAACTTGGGTTGATACGCAGTATTTT.

The chain combines TRBV28 with TRBJ2-5, with D possibly being TRBD2 (5 bases). Germline V gene data show CDR1 as MDHEN and CDR2 as SYDVKM. The germline V and J ends were trimmed by 2 bases and 5 bases, with 6 bases remaining between them. This CDR3 region has 12 residues. The CDR3 sequence: CASSLGEETQYF. The DNA for the CDR3 is TGTGCCAGCAGTTTAGGGGAGGAGACCCAGTACTTC. Full variable domain (outside the CDR3, taken from reference TRBV28 and TRBJ2-5): DVKVTQSSRYLVKRTGEKVFLECVQDMDHENMFWYRQDPGLGLRLIYFSYDVKMKEKGDIPEGYSVSREKKERFSLILESASTNQTSMYLCASSLGEETQYFGPGTRLLVL.

V and J are TRBV11-2 and TRBJ2-7, with 9 bases matching TRBD1. This CDR3 has 13 amino acids. Trimming took 4 bases from V and 11 from J; bases not matched to a gene: 9. Looked up from germline, CDR1 is SGHAT and CDR2 is FQNNGV. The CDR3 bases are TGTGCCAGCAGCTCTTACAGGGGGCGGAGCAAGTACTTC. Its protein is CASSSYRGRSKYF.

A single count supports this clone. The J gene is TRBJ1-5, the V gene TRBV19, with no clear D. V was trimmed by 5 bases and J by 5 bases, leaving 16 bases between them. The CDR3 has 15 residues. Germline V gives CDR1 LNHDA, CDR2 SQIVND (reference sequence). The CDR3, as DNA: TGTGCCAGTAGTTTATCGGGGAAATGGGATCAGCCCCAGCATTTT. It encodes CASSLSGKWDQPQHF.

V gene TRBV2 combines with J gene TRBJ2-3, with 9 bases that match TRBD1. Trimming cost V 5 bases and J 4 bases; bases outside gene matches: 4. The CDR3 loop spans 14 amino acids. The germline gives CDR1 SNHLY, CDR2 FYNNEI. CDR3 in amino acids: CASSLTGGADTQYF. CDR3 DNA: TGTGCCAGCAGTCTCACAGGGGGCGCAGATACGCAGTATTTT.

This clone has just a few counts. This sequence joins TRBV6-1 and TRBJ1-4; the D gene is possibly TRBD1 (5 bases). Germline-derived CDR1 and CDR2 are MNHNS and SASEGT. The CDR3 contains 14 residues. V lost 7 bases, J lost 8 bases, and 17 bases lay in between. The CDR3 sequence: CASNTQGVKEKLFF. The CDR3 DNA reads TGTGCCAGCAACACGCAGGGCGTTAAAGAAAAACTGTTTTTT.

This clone was counted only a few times. Additional DNA sequences in this sample encode the identical CDR3. The chain recombines TRBV30 with TRBJ1-2; D gene ambiguous. Germline lookup yields CDR1 GTSNPN and CDR2 SVGIG (reference sequence). The ends were cut back, 3 bases at V and 2 bases at J, with 7 bases in the middle. This CDR3 comprises 12 residues. Here the CDR3 DNA reads TGTGCCTGGAGGGGAGCGAACTATGGCTACACCTTC. As protein: CAWRGANYGYTF.

The chain employs TRBV28 and TRBJ1-1; D is undetermined. The CDR3 covers 11 residues. Germline V gene data show CDR1 as MDHEN and CDR2 as SYDVKM. V shed 5 bases and J shed 2 bases, with 3 bases lying between them. DNA for the CDR3: TGTGCCAGCAGTACAAACACTGAAGCTTTCTTT. It encodes CASSTNTEAFF.

The table lists this clone with a count of one. CDR3 nucleotide sequence: TGTGCCAGCAGCTTGCCCCAGGGAAATTACGAGCAGTACTTC. This translates into CASSLPQGNYEQYF. This chain links TRBV5-6 with TRBJ2-7, with D perhaps matching TRBD1 (5 bases). CDR1 and CDR2 from the germline V gene are SGHDT and YYEEEE. The CDR3 is 14 residues long. Trimming removed 1 base at V and 4 bases at J, with 12 bases between.

In its sample, this clone was seen a few times. The chain employs TRBV9 and TRBJ1-1, with a tentative D call TRBD1 (6 bases). The CDR3 length is 15 residues. Germline V gives CDR1 SGDLS, CDR2 YYNGEE. With 4 bases removed from V and 0 bases from J, the gap between germline ends came to 13 bases. The CDR3 nucleotides are TGTGCCAGCAGCCCGCCCGGGACACTGAACACTGAAGCTTTCTTT. The encoded protein is CASSPPGTLNTEAFF.

V usage is TRBV4-3 and J usage is TRBJ2-6; the D gene is possibly TRBD2 (6 bases). The CDR3 covers 16 residues. CDR1 is LGHNA, CDR2 YSLEER, per germline. Trimming removed 4 bases at V and 2 bases at J, with 12 bases between. Written as DNA, the CDR3 is TGCGCCAGCAGCCCTGATCGGGGGACTGGGGCCAACGTCCTGACTTTC. Protein: CASSPDRGTGANVLTF.

The V gene is TRBV14, the J gene TRBJ2-2; no clear D gene. V lost 3 bases and J 6 bases, leaving 5 bases between the germline ends. CDR1 is SGHDN, CDR2 FVKESK, per germline. The length of the CDR3 is 12 residues. CDR3 protein: CASSHKSGELFF. The DNA of the CDR3 is TGTGCCAGCAGCCATAAATCCGGGGAGCTGTTTTTT.

The sample holds many counts of this clone. This specimen includes other DNA sequences encoding the same CDR3. J is TRBJ1-3 and V is TRBV5-1; maybe TRBD1 (5 bases). The CDR3 loop spans 14 amino acids. CDR1 is SGHRS and CDR2 is YFSETQ in the germline V gene. V lost 0 bases, J lost 4 bases, and 8 bases lay in between. The DNA for the CDR3 is TGCGCCAGCAGCTTGGAGGGGAAGGGAAACACCATATATTTT. Residues: CASSLEGKGNTIYF.

The gene calls are TRBV7-6 and TRBJ2-3; no firm D call. V was cut by 3 bases and J by 6 bases, with 4 bases left in between. The CDR3 totals 11 residues. In germline, CDR1 is SGHVS, CDR2 FNYEAQ. CDR3 in amino acids: CASSFGDTQYF. CDR3 bases: TGTGCCAGCAGCTTCGGCGATACGCAGTATTTT.

As concerns this clone: This may be a read error, as it is one base from a much larger clone. Other DNA sequences in the sample encode the same CDR3. This chain connects TRBV2 to TRBJ1-1; weak D call: TRBD1 (6 bases). Trimming removed 6 bases from V and 1 base from J, with 9 bases in between. The CDR3 covers 13 residues. Germline V gives CDR1 SNHLY, CDR2 FYNNEI. The CDR3 loop reads CASRLQGNTEAFF. CDR3 coding DNA: TGTGCCAGCAGATTACAGGGGAACACTGAAGCTTTCTTT. The variable domain in full, completed from reference TRBV2 and TRBJ1-1, reads EPEVTQTPSHQVTQMGQEVILRCVPISNHLYFYWYRQILGQKVEFLVSFYNNEISEKSEIFDDQFSVERPDGSNFTLKIRSTKLEDSAMYFCASRLQGNTEAFFGQGTRLTVV.

This CDR3 reads CASSQGGWNSPLHF. The DNA for the CDR3 is TGTGCCAGCAGTCAAGGGGGTTGGAATTCACCCCTCCACTTT. The chain carries TRBV25-1 and TRBJ1-6; TRBD1 is a possible D gene (6 bases). Deletions cut 5 bases from V and 7 bases from J, with 12 bases between. The CDR3 runs to 14 residues. From germline, CDR1 is MGHDK and CDR2 SYGVNS.

This clone was observed once. The chain joins TRBV13 to TRBJ1-4; 7 bases line up with TRBD1. CDR1 is PRHDT, CDR2 FYEKMQ, per germline (reference sequence). V shed 0 bases and J 6 bases; nucleotides not matched to a gene: 7. The CDR3 extends over 16 amino acids. CDR3 residues: CASSLGTGRLHEKLFF. For the CDR3, the DNA is TGTGCCAGCAGCTTAGGGACAGGGAGACTTCATGAAAAACTGTTTTTT.